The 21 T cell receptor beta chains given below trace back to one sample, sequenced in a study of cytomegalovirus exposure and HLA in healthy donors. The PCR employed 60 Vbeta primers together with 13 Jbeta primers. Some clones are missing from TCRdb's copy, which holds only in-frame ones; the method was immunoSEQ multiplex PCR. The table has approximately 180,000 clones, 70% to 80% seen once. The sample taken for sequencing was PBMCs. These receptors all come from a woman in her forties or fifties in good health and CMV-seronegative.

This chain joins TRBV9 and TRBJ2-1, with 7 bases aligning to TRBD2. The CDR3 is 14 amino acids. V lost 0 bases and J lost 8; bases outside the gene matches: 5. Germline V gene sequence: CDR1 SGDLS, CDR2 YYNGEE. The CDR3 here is CASSVVGTIDEQFF. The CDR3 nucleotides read TGTGCCAGCAGCGTAGTGGGGACTATCGATGAGCAGTTCTTC.

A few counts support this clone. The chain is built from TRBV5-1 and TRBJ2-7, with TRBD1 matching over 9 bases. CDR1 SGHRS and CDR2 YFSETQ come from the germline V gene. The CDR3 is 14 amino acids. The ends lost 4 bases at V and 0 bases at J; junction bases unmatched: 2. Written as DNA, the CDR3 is TGCGCCAGCAGCCGGGACAGGGCCTCCTACGAGCAGTACTTC. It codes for CASSRDRASYEQYF.

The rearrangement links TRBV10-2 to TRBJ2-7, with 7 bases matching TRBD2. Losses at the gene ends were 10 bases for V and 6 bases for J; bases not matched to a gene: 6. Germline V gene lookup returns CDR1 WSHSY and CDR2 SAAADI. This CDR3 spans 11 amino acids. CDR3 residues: CATSGGSEQYF. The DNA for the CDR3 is TGCGCCACCTCCGGGGGGAGCGAGCAGTACTTC.

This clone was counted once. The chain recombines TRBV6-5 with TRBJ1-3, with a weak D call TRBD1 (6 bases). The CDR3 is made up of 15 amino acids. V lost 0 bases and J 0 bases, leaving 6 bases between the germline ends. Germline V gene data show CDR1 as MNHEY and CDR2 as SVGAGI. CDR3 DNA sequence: TGTGCCAGCAGTTACTCGACAGGCTCTGGAAACACCATATATTTT. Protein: CASSYSTGSGNTIYF.

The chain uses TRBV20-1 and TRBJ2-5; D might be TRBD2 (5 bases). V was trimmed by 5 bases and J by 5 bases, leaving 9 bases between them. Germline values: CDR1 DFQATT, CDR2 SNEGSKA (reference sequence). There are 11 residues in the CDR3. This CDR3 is CSALTGETQYF. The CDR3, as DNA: TGCAGTGCTCTCACGGGGGAGACCCAGTACTTC.

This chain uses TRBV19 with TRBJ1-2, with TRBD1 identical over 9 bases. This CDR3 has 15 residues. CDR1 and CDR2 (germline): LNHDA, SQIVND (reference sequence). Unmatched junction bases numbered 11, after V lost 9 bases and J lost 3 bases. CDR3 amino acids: CASSGGGQGYYGYTF. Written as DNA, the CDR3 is TGTGCCAGCTCCGGCGGGGGACAGGGCTACTATGGCTACACCTTC.

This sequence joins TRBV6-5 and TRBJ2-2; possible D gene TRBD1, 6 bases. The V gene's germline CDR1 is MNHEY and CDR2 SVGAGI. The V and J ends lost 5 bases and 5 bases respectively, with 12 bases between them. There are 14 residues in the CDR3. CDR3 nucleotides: TGTGCCAGCAGTAGGACAGAGCGGACCGGGGAGCTGTTTTTT. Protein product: CASSRTERTGELFF.

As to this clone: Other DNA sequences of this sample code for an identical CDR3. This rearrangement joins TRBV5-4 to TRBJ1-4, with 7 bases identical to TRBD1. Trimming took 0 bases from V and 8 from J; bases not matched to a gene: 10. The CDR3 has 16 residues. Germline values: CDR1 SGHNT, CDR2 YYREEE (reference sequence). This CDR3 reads CASSLGGTASGEKLFF. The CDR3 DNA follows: TGTGCCAGCAGCTTGGGAGGGACAGCCTCCGGGGAAAAACTGTTTTTT. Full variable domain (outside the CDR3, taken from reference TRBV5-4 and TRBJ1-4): ETGVTQSPTHLIKTRGQQVTLRCSSQSGHNTVSWYQQALGQGPQFIFQYYREEENGRGNFPPRFSGLQFPNYSSELNVNALELDDSALYLCASSLGGTASGEKLFFGSGTQLSVL.

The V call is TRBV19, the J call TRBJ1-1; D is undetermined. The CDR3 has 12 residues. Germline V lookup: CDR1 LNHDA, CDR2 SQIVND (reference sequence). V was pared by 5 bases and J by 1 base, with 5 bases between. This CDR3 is CASSQKNTEAFF. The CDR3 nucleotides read TGTGCCAGTAGTCAGAAGAACACTGAAGCTTTCTTT.

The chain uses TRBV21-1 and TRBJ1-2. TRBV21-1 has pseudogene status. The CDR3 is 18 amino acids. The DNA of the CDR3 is TGTGCCAGCAGCAAAGACCCGAAGAGGGCAGGGAGGAACTATGGCTACACCTTC. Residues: CASSKDPKRAGRNYGYTF.

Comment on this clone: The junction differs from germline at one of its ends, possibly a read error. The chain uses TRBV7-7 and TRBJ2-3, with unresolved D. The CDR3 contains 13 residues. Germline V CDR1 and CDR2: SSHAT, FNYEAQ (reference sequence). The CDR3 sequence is CASSLSPGDTQYF. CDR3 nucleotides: TGTGCTAGCAGCTTATCTCCCGGGGATACGCAGTATTTT. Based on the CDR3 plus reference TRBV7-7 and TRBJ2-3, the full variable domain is GAGVSQSPRYKVTKRGQDVTLRCDPISSHATLYWYQQALGQGPEFLTYFNYEAQPDKSGLPSDRFSAERPEGSISTLTIQRTEQRDSAMYRCASSLSPGDTQYFGPGTRLTVL.

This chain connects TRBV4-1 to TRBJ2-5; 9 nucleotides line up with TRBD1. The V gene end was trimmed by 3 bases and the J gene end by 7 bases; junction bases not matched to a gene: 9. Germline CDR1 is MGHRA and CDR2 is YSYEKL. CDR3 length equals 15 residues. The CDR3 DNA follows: TGCGCCAGCAGCCATATTGGACAGGGGAGGGTGACCCAGTACTTC. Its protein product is CASSHIGQGRVTQYF.

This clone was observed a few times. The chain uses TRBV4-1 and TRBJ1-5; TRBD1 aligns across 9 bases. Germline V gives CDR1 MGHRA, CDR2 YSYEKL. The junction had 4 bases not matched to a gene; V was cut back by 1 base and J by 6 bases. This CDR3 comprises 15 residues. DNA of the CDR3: TGCGCCAGCAGCCAAGTCGGGACAGGGAGTCAGCCCCAGCATTTT. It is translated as CASSQVGTGSQPQHF.

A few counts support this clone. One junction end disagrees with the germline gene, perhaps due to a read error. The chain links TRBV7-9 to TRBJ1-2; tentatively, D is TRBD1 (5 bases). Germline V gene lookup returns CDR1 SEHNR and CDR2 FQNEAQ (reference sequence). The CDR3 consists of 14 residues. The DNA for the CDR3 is TGTTCCAGCAGCTTAGAGGGGAGGAACTATGGCTACACCTTC. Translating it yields CSSSLEGRNYGYTF.

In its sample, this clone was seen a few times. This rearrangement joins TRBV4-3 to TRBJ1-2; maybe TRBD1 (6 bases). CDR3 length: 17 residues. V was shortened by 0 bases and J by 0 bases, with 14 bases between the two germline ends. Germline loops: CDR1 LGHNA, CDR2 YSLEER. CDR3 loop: CASSQDYREGANYGYTF. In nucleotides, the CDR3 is TGCGCCAGCAGCCAAGATTACAGGGAGGGAGCTAACTATGGCTACACCTTC.

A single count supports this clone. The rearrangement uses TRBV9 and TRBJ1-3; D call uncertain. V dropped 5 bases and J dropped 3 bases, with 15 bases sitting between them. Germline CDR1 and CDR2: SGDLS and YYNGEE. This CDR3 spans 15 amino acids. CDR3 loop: CASSRTWGGGNTIYF. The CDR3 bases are TGTGCCAGCAGTCGCACTTGGGGAGGTGGAAACACCATATATTTT. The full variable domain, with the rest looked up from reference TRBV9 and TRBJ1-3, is DSGVTQTPKHLITATGQRVTLRCSPRSGDLSVYWYQQSLDQGLQFLIQYYNGEERAKGNILERFSAQQFPDLHSELNLSSLELGDSALYFCASSRTWGGGNTIYFGEGSWLTVV.

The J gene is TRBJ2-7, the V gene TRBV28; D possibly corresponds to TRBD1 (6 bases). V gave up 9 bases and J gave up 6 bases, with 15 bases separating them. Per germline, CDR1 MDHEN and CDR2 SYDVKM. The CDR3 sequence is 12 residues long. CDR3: CASWGRSSEQYF. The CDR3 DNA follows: TGTGCCAGTTGGGGGCGTTCGAGCGAGCAGTACTTC.

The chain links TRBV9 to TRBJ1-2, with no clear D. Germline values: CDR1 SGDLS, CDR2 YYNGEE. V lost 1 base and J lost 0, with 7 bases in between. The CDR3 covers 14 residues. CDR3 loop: CASSVMPANYGYTF. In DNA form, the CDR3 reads TGTGCCAGCAGCGTAATGCCAGCTAACTATGGCTACACCTTC. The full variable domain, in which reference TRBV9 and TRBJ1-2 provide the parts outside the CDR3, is DSGVTQTPKHLITATGQRVTLRCSPRSGDLSVYWYQQSLDQGLQFLIQYYNGEERAKGNILERFSAQQFPDLHSELNLSSLELGDSALYFCASSVMPANYGYTFGSGTRLTVV.

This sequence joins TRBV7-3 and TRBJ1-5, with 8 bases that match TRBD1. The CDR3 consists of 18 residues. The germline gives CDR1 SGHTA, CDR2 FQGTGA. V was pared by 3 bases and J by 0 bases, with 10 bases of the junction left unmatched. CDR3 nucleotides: TGTGCCAGCAGCTTTTGGACAGGGAAAAATTATAGCAATCAGCCCCAGCATTTT. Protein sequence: CASSFWTGKNYSNQPQHF.

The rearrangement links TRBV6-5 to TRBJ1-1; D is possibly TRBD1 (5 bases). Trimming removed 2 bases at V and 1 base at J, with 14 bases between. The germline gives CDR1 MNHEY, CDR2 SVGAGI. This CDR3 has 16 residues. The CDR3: CASSYTSAGGNTEAFF. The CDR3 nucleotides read TGTGCCAGCAGTTACACCTCCGCCGGGGGGAACACTGAAGCTTTCTTT.

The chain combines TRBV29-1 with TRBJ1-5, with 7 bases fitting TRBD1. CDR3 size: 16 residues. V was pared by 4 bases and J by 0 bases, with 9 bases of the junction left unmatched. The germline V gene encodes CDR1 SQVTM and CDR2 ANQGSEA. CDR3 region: CSVVESGQLSNQPQHF. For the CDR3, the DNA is TGCAGCGTTGTAGAATCGGGACAGCTTAGCAATCAGCCCCAGCATTTT.